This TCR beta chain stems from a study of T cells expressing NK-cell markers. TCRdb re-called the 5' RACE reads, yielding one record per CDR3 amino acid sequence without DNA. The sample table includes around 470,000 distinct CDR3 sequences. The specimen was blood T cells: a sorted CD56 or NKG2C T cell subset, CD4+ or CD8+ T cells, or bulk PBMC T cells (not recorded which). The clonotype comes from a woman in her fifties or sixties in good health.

Here the CDR3 reads CASSPAGGPSDEQFF. The chain is built from TRBV12-3 or TRBV12-4 and TRBJ2-1; TCRdb selects TRBD2, and the lack of DNA leaves this call unchecked. CDR3 length equals 15 residues.